A selection of T cell receptor beta chains follows, all from one sample in a study of neurological immune-mediated disorders. One entry per CDR3 protein, called by TCRdb with MiXCR from the 5' RACE reads. Of about 55,000 distinct CDR3 sequences detected, around 3.6% appear once; the ten largest clones hold approximately 1.5%. Sequencing was performed on PBMCs. These receptors came from a man aged 30 to 45 with multiple sclerosis. CDR3s include the opening cysteine and the closing phenylalanine or tryptophan. The order of the fields is D gene, clone size, J gene, V gene, CDR3 DNA, CDR3 protein. D genes are given only for firm matches. Size is omitted from some rows. Given values are once, few, many or a class for expanded clones.

>.|many|TRBJ1-1|TRBV20-1
TGCAGTGCTAAGACTGGACGACTGACTGAAGCTTTCTTT
CSAKTGRLTEAFF
>.|many|TRBJ1-1|TRBV7-9
TGTGCCAGCAGCTTAGGGGCCGCTGCTAGGAACACTGAAGCTTTCTTT
CASSLGAAARNTEAFF
>.|many|TRBJ2-7|TRBV12-3/TRBV12-4
TGTGCCAGCAGTTTAGGGAGCGGAACGACCTACGAGCAGTACTTC
CASSLGSGTTYEQYF
>TRBD1|many|TRBJ2-7|TRBV20-1
TGCAGTGCGCCGGGACAGGGGGGCTACGAGCAGTACTTC
CSAPGQGGYEQYF
>TRBD2|many|TRBJ2-1|TRBV5-1
TGCGCCAGCAGCTTGGCCGGGGGGGTAGCTTACAATGAGCAGTTCTTC
CASSLAGGVAYNEQFF
>.|.|TRBJ2-7|TRBV7-7
TGTGCTAGCAGCATTACAACGATCGGGGAGCAGTACTTC
CASSITTIGEQYF
>.|many|TRBJ2-2|TRBV5-1
TGCGCCAGCAGCCTCGGGGTTGGGGACACCGGGGAGCTGTTTTTT
CASSLGVGDTGELFF
>TRBD1|many|TRBJ2-1|TRBV20-1
TGCAGTGCTATTACAGGGGTCAGCTCCTACAATGAGCAGTTCTTC
CSAITGVSSYNEQFF
>.|many|TRBJ1-1|TRBV7-9
TGTGCCAGCAGCTTAGGGCAGCCTGAAGCTTTCTTT
CASSLGQPEAFF
>.|many|TRBJ2-3|TRBV5-1
TGCGCCAGCAGCGCCGTGTCGGGGCGGGGAGATACGCAGTATTTT
CASSAVSGRGDTQYF